This T cell receptor beta chain was documented in a study of technical replicates of blood from a handful of donors. The data were produced by immunoSEQ multiplex PCR, yet TCRdb's version contains in-frame clones alone and is incomplete. The profile shows around 69,000 clones, 70% to 90% of them singletons. The material sequenced was PBMCs. This receptor was obtained from a human donor in good health. Some clones in this sample may be carry-over from other donors' samples.

The CDR3 DNA follows: TGTGCCAGCAGCTTGGGCAGGGTCCACACTGAAGCTTTCTTT. Protein product: CASSLGRVHTEAFF. The gene calls are TRBV7-2 and TRBJ1-1; D may be TRBD1 (5 bases). Trimming left V 3 bases short and J 3 bases short, with 11 bases between. The CDR3 spans 14 residues. Looked up from germline, CDR1 is SGHTA and CDR2 is FQGNSA.